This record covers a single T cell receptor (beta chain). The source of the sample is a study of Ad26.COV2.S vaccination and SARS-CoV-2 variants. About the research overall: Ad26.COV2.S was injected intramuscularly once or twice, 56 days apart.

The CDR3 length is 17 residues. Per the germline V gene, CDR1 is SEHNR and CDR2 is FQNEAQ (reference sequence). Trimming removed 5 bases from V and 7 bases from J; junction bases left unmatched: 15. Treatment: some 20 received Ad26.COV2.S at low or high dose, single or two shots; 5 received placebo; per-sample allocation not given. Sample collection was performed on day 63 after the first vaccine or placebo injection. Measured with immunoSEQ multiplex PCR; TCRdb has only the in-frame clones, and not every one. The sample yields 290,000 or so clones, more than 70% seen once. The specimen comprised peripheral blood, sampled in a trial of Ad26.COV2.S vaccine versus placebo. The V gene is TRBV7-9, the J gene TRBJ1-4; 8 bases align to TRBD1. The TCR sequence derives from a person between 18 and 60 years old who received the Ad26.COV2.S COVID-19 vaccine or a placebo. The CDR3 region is CASSALQSGGAFEKLFF. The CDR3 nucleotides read TGTGCCAGCAGCGCACTCCAATCAGGGGGCGCGTTTGAAAAACTGTTTTTT.